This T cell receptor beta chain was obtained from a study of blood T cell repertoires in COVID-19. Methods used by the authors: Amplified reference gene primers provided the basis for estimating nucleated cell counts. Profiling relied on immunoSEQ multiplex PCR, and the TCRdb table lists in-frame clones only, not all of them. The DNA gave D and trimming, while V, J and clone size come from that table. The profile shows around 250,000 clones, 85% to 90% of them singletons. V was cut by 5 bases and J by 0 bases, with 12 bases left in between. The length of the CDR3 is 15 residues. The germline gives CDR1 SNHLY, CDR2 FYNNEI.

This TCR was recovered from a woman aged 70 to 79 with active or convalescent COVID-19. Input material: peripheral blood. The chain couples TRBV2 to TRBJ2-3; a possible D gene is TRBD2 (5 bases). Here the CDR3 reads CASSSTRSSTDTQYF. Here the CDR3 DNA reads TGTGCCAGCAGTTCTACTAGGTCTAGCACAGATACGCAGTATTTT.